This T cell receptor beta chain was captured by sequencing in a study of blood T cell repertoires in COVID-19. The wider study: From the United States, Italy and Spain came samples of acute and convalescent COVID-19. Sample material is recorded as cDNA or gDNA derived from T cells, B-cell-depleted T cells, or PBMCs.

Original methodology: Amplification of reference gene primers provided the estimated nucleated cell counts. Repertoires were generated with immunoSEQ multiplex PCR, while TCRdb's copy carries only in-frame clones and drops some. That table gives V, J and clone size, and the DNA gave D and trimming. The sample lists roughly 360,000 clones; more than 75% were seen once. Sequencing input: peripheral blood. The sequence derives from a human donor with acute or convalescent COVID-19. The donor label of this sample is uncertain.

CDR3 DNA: TGTGCTAGTGCCCCTCCCCCTAGCATTACCTACGAGCAGTACTTC. Protein: CASAPPPSITYEQYF. V gene TRBV12-5 combines with J gene TRBJ2-7, with D perhaps matching TRBD2 (5 bases). Germline V lookup: CDR1 LGHNT, CDR2 FRNRAP. Trimming pared 7 bases from V and 2 bases from J, leaving 18 bases between. This CDR3 has 15 amino acids.